This T cell receptor beta chain was recovered during a study of T cell clonality in common variable immunodeficiency (dated by TCRdb to the mid-2010s). The CDR3 starts with the cysteine, ends with the phenylalanine, and has 17 residues. The CDR3 was read in part: 42 bases, with the frame set at base 1. Via the germline V gene (reference sequence), CDR1 is DFQATT and CDR2 SNEGSKA. The germline V end is reduced by 0 bases and the J end by 1 base; junction bases left unmatched: 6. This clone was seen repeatedly, ten times or more. What antigen it recognizes has not been identified. The CDR3 end is not reached by the read, which stops 3 residues before it; the germline J gene fills it in. Both CVID patients and healthy controls were predominantly of Caucasian heritage. From each donor, roughly 5 to 8 ml of heparinized peripheral whole blood was collected. TCRbeta CDR3 repertoires were sequenced from genomic DNA of adults with common variable immune deficiency (CVID) and healthy adult controls. The control group was made up of roughly 22 healthy adult volunteers (10 male and 12 female) whose ages ranged from about 20 to 66 years, with a mean age of 34. Diluted blood was subjected to density centrifugation over Hypaque 1077 or Ficoll-Paque for isolation of peripheral blood mononuclear cells. Genomic DNA was extracted from unsorted mononuclear cells by Qiagen column purification or by a centrifugation-based method.

Equivalent amounts of genomic DNA from CVID and control samples were used as sequencing input. For every sample, a 60 bp segment covering the rearranged TCRbeta CDR3 region was amplified and then sequenced. The immunoSEQ assay, a bias-corrected multiplex PCR combined with high-throughput sequencing, was used to amplify TCRbeta. For the original study's pipeline: Every unique nucleotide sequence was considered a clone and was annotated with V, D and J genes, copy number and frequency. Sequences were labeled productive if in frame, and non-productive if out of frame or containing stop codons. As previously described, clonality was computed from Shannon's entropy. The predicted amino acid sequences of productive clones were used to derive the mean CDR3 Kyte-Doolittle hydropathy. Hierarchical clustering of scaled V gene usage was performed with the R hclust function using Manhattan distance and complete linkage. To assess clone sharing by CDR3 amino acid sequence, 12 repertoires per group were resampled over 100 rounds. The repertoires were screened for approximately 63 published EBV-specific TCRbeta sequences and roughly 240 published CMV-specific TCRbeta sequences. After two CVID samples that produced fewer than 10,000 sequences were dropped from the analysis, some 41 CVID repertoires remained. This is the immuneACCESS table as TCRdb keeps it, with only in-frame sequences that have V and J called. A part of the clones is gone; compared with another copy, unresolved V genes explain less than half, and the rest is unexplained. V, J and clone size are taken as reported in that table, and D and trimming were inferred from the DNA itself. With around 42,000 clones recorded, this sample contains no clone counted only once. Of the sample, roughly 2.9% is held by the ten largest clones.

Points the paper makes about the study in general: Healthy controls shared more TCRbeta clones with each other than CVID subjects shared among themselves (p < 0.0001). Although equal DNA input was used, an average of approximately 82,000 unique sequences per sample was obtained for controls, compared with some 30,000 for CVID samples. It was noted by the authors that sequencing of the repertoires of T cell subpopulations would be needed to clarify the cause of the increased clonality in CVID. Differences among patients in the CVID cohort limited the correlations between repertoire features and clinical complications. TCRbeta clonality was higher in CVID subjects than in healthy controls (t-test p = 0.018), and the increase was most characteristic of about a third of subjects. CVID TCRbeta sequences reportedly showed fewer deletions and N-nucleotide insertions and lacked highly modified clones with 13 or more V deletions.

This receptor was obtained from a person between 18 and 75 years old in good health. The material sequenced was peripheral blood mononuclear cells. Here the chain combines TRBV20-1 and TRBJ2-1, and 10 bases in between align with TRBD2. The CDR3 reads CSARELGLAVSYNEQFF. The part of the CDR3 DNA that was read is TGCAGTGCTAGAGAACTCGGACTAGCGGTTTCCTACAATGAG.